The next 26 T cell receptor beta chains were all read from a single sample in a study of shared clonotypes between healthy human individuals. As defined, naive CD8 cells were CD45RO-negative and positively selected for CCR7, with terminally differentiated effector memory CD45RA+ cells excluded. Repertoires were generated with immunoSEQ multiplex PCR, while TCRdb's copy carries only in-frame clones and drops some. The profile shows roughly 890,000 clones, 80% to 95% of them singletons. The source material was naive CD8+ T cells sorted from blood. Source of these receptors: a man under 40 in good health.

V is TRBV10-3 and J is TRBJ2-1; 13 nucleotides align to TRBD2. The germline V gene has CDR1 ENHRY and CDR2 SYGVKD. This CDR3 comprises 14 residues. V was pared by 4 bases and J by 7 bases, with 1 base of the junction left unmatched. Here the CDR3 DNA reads TGTGCCATCAGTGCGGGACTAGCGGGGAATGAGCAGTTCTTC. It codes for CAISAGLAGNEQFF.

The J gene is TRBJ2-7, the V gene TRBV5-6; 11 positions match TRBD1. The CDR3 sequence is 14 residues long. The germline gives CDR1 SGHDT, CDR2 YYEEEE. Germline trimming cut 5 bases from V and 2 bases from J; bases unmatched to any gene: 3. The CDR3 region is CASRGQGVTYEQYF. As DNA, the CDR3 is TGTGCCAGCAGGGGACAGGGGGTTACCTACGAGCAGTACTTC.

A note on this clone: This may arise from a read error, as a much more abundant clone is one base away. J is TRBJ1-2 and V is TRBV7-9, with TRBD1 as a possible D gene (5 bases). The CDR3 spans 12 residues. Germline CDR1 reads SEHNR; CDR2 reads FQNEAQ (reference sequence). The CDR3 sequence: CASSQGTYGHTF. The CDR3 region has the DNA TGTGCCAGCAGCCAGGGTACCTATGGCCACACCTTC.

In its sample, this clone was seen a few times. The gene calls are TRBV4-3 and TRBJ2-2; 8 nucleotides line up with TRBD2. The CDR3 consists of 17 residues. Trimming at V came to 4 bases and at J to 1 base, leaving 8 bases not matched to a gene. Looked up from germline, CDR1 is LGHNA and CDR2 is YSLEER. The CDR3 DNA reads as TGCGCCAGCAGCCCCTCGGGCGGGAGGAAGAACACCGGGGAGCTGTTTTTT. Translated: CASSPSGGRKNTGELFF.

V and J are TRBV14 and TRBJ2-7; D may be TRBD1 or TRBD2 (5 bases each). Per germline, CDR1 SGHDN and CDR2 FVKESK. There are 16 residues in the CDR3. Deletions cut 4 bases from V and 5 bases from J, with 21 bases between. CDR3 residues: CASSPGPSWGSHEQYF. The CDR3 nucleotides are TGTGCCAGCAGCCCGGGACCATCCTGGGGATCCCACGAGCAGTACTTC.

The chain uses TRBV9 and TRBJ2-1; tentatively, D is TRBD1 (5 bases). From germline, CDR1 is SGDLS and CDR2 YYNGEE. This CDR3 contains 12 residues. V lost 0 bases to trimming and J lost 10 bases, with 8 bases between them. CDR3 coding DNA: TGTGCCAGCAGCGTAGAAGGACAAGAGCAGTTCTTC. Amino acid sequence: CASSVEGQEQFF.

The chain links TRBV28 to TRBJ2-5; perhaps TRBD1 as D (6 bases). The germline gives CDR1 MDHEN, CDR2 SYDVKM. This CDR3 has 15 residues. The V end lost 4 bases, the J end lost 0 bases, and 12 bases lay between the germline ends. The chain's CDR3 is CASSWIQGNQETQYF. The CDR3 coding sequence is TGTGCCAGCAGTTGGATACAGGGAAACCAAGAGACCCAGTACTTC.

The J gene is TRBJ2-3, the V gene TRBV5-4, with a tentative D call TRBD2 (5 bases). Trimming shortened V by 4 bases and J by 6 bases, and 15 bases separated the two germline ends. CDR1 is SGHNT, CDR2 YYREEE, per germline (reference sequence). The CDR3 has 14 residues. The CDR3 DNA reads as TGTGCCAGCAGCCCCTGGACCAGCGGCGATACGCAGTATTTT. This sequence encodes CASSPWTSGDTQYF.

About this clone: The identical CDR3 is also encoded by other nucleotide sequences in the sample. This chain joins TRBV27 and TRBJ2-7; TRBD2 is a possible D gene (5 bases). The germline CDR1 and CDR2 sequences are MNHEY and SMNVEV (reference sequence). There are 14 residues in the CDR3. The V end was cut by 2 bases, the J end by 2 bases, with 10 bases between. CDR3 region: CASSLAGGTYEQYF. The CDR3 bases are TGTGCCAGCAGTTTAGCGGGTGGAACCTACGAGCAGTACTTC.

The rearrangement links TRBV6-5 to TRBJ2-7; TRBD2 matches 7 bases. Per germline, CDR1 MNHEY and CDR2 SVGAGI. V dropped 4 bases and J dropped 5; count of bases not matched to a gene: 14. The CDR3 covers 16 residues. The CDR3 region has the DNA TGTGCCAGCAGTTTGTACGGCGGGAGCGTAGCCCACGAGCAGTACTTC. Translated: CASSLYGGSVAHEQYF.

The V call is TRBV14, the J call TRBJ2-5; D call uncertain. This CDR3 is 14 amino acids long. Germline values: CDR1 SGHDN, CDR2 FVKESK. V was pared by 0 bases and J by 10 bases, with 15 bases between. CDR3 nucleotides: TGTGCCAGCAGCCAAGATACGTGGAATAGGGACCAGTACTTC. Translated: CASSQDTWNRDQYF.

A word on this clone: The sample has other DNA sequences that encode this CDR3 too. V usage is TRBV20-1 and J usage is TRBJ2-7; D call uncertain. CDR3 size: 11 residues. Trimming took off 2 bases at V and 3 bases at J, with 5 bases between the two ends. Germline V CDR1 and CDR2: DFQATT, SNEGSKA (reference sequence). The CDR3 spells CSARSSYEQYF. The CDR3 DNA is TGCAGTGCTAGAAGCAGCTACGAGCAGTACTTC.

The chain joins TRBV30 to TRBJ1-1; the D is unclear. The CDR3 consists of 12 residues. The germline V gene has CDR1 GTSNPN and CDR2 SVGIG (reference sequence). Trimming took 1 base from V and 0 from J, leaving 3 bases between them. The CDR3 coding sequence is TGTGCCTGGAGTGGGCTGAACACTGAAGCTTTCTTT. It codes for CAWSGLNTEAFF. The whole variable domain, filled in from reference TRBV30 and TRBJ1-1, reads SQTIHQWPATLVQPVGSPLSLECTVEGTSNPNLYWYRQAAGRGLQLLFYSVGIGQISSEVPQNLSASRPQDRQFILSSKKLLLSDSGFYLCAWSGLNTEAFFGQGTRLTVV.

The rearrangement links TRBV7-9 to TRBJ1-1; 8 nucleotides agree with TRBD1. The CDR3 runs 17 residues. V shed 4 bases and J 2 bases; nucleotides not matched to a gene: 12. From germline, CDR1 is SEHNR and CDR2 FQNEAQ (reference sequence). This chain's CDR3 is CASSSPFGQGGNTEAFF. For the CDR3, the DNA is TGTGCCAGCAGCTCCCCATTCGGACAGGGTGGTAACACTGAAGCTTTCTTT.

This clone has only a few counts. CDR3 bases: TGTGCCAGTAGTATGGAACTAGCGGGAAGCTACGAGCAGTACTTC. Amino acid sequence: CASSMELAGSYEQYF. This chain links TRBV19 with TRBJ2-7, with TRBD2 matching 10 bases. Germline loops: CDR1 LNHDA, CDR2 SQIVND (reference sequence). The V gene end was trimmed by 3 bases and the J gene end by 3 bases; junction bases not matched to a gene: 5. The CDR3 is made up of 15 amino acids. Filled out from reference TRBV19 and TRBJ2-7, the complete variable domain reads DGGITQSPKYLFRKEGQNVTLSCEQNLNHDAMYWYRQDPGQGLRLIYYSQIVNDFQKGDIAEGYSVSREKKESFPLTVTSAQKNPTAFYLCASSMELAGSYEQYFGPGTRLTVT.

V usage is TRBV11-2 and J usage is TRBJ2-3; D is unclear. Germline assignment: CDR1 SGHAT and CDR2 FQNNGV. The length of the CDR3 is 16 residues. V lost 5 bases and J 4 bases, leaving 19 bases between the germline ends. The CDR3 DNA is TGTGCCAGCAGCAAAGGACCCACCCGGACCGCAGATACGCAGTATTTT. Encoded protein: CASSKGPTRTADTQYF.

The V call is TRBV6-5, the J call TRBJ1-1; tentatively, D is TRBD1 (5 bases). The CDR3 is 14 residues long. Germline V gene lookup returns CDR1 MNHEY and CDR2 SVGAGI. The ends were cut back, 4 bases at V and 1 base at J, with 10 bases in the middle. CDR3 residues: CASSWGTGNTEAFF. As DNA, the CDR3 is TGTGCCAGCAGTTGGGGGACGGGGAACACTGAAGCTTTCTTT.

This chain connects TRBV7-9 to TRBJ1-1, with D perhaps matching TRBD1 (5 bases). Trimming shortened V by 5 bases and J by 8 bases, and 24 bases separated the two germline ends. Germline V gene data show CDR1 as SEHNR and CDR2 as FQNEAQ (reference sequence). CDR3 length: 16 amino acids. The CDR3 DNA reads TGTGCCAGCAGCGTAGGGGTCCTGTCGGGTCCCCTGGAAGCTTTCTTT. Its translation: CASSVGVLSGPLEAFF.

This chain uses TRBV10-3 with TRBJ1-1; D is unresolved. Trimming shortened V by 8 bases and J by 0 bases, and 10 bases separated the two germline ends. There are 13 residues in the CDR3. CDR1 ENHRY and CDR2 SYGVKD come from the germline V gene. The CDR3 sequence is CAIGIGVNTEAFF. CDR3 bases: TGTGCCATCGGGATCGGGGTGAACACTGAAGCTTTCTTT.

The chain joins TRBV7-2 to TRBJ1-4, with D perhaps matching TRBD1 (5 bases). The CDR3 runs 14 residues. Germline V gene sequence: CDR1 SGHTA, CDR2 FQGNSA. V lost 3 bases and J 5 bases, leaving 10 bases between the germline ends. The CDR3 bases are TGTGCCAGCAGCTTTCCGGGACTGAATGAAAAACTGTTTTTT. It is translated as CASSFPGLNEKLFF.

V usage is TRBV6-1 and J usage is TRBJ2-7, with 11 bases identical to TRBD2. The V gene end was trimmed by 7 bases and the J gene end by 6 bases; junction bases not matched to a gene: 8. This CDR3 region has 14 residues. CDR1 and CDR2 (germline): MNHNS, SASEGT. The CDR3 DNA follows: TGTGCCAGCAACCCCGGGACTAGCGGAGCCGAGCAGTACTTC. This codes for CASNPGTSGAEQYF.

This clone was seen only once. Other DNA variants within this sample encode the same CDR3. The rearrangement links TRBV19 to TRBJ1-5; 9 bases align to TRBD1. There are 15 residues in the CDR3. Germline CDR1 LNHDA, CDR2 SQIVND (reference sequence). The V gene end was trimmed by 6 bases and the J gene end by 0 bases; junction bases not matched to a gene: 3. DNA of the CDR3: TGTGCCAGTAGCGAACAGGGGGCTAGCAATCAGCCCCAGCATTTT. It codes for CASSEQGASNQPQHF.

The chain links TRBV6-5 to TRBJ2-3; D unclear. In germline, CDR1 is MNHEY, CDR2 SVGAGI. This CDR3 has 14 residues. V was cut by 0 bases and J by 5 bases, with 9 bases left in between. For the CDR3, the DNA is TGTGCCAGCAGTTACTCGAGCCAGCGAGATACGCAGTATTTT. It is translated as CASSYSSQRDTQYF.

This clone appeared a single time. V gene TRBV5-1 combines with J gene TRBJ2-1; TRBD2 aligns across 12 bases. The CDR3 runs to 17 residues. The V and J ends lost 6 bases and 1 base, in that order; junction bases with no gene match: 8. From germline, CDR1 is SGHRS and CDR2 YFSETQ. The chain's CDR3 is CASTPRTSGMSYNEQFF. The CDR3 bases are TGCGCCAGCACCCCGAGGACTAGCGGGATGTCCTACAATGAGCAGTTCTTC.

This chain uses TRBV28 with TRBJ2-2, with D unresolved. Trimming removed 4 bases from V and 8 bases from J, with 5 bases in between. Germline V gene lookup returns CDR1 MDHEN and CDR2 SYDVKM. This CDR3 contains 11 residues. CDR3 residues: CASSWPGELFF. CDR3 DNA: TGTGCCAGCAGTTGGCCTGGGGAGCTGTTTTTT.

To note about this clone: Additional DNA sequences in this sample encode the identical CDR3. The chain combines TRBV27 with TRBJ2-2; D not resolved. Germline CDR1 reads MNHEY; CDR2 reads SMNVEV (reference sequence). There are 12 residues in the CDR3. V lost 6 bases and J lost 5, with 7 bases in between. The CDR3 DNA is TGTGCCAGCAGCTTAGGGACCGGGGAGCTGTTTTTT. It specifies CASSLGTGELFF.